This TCR beta chain derives from a study of T-cell reconstitution after alpha-beta-depleted transplantation in children. Trimming cost V 1 base and J 5 bases; bases outside gene matches: 5. The germline gives CDR1 SQVTM, CDR2 ANQGSEA. The CDR3 covers 15 residues. This clonotype was picked up many times. Unique molecular identifiers were incorporated during preparation of the TCRbeta library. TCRdb re-called the PCR reads with MiXCR, one entry per CDR3 protein. The sample contains 90,000 to 95,000 distinct CDR3 sequences, 10% to 15% of which appear only once. This TCR was recovered from a human donor who donated a stem cell graft to a child with inherited bone marrow failure. The rearrangement links TRBV29-1 to TRBJ2-3, with TRBD2 matching 11 bases. The input for sequencing was PBMCs from the stem cell graft donor, taken from the stem cell graft. The CDR3 nucleotides are TGCAGCGTTGAAGGCCTTAGCGGGAGGGGAGATACGCAGTATTTT. It translates to CSVEGLSGRGDTQYF.